These T cell receptor beta chains were read from a single sample in a study of technical replicates of blood from several donors. Assay used: immunoSEQ multiplex PCR; TCRdb lists only in-frame clones, some missing. This table holds about 91,000 clones, approximately 90% found once. The sequenced sample consisted of T cells isolated from PBMCs. All receptors derive from a human donor in good health. CDR3s include the opening cysteine and the closing phenylalanine or tryptophan. A D gene is named only where the DNA matches it firmly. Only part of the rows carry a size: once, few, many, or a class if the clone is expanded.

j_call | v_call | clone_size | d_call | cdr3_nt | cdr3_aa
TRBJ2-2 | TRBV7-9 | few | - | TGTGCCAGCAGACAAACAGGGAACACCGGGGAGCTGTTTTTT | CASRQTGNTGELFF
TRBJ2-5 | TRBV15 | - | TRBD2 | TGTGCCACCAGCTCCCGGGGTGGGACTAGCCCAATCCGAGAGACCCAGTACTTC | CATSSRGGTSPIRETQYF
TRBJ2-5 | TRBV10-1 | - | TRBD1 | TGCGCCAGCAGTGAGTGGAGGACAGGTCAACTGGAGACCCAGTACTTC | CASSEWRTGQLETQYF
TRBJ2-2 | TRBV19 | - | TRBD2 | TGTGCCAGTAGTACGACGGGGGGAGGATCGAACACCGGGGAGCTGTTTTTT | CASSTTGGGSNTGELFF
TRBJ2-1 | TRBV19 | - | TRBD2 | TGTGCCAGTAGTACACTAGCGGCCTCCTACAATGAGCAGTTCTTC | CASSTLAASYNEQFF
TRBJ1-1 | TRBV27 | once | TRBD1 | TGTGCCAGCAGTTCACAGATCGACAGGGTCACTGAAGCTTTCTTT | CASSSQIDRVTEAFF
TRBJ1-1 | TRBV5-6 | - | - | TGTGCCAGCAGCTTGGAGCGATCAGGGTCGGCTTTCTTT | CASSLERSGSAFF
TRBJ2-5 | TRBV5-1 | - | - | TGCGCCAGCAGCCCTGGGCGGACAGCGCAAGAGACCCAGTACTTC | CASSPGRTAQETQYF
TRBJ2-3 | TRBV27 | - | - | TGTGCCAGCAGTTTATCCACAGTGTGGTCAGATACGCAGTATTTT | CASSLSTVWSDTQYF
TRBJ2-2 | TRBV11-3 | - | - | TGTGCCAGCAGCTTCCCAGGGAACACCGGGGAGCTGTTTTTT | CASSFPGNTGELFF
TRBJ2-7 | TRBV6-1 | - | - | TGTGCCAGCAGTGAAGCGCTTTTGTCAGAAACCTACGAGCAGTACTTC | CASSEALLSETYEQYF
TRBJ2-2 | TRBV11-3 | - | - | TGTGCCAGCAGCCTGGGGAGTTTTAGGACCGGGGAGCTGTTTTTT | CASSLGSFRTGELFF
TRBJ1-2 | TRBV19 | - | - | TGTGCCAGTCGCCTCCGGGCCGGGGTTGGCTACACCTTC | CASRLRAGVGYTF
TRBJ2-7 | TRBV5-5 | - | - | TGTGCCAGCAGAGGACAGACGATCTACGAGCAGTACTTC | CASRGQTIYEQYF
TRBJ1-5 | TRBV2 | - | - | TGTGCCAGCAGTGGAACAGCATCCAATCAGCCCCAGCATTTT | CASSGTASNQPQHF
TRBJ2-6 | TRBV6-4 | - | - | TGTGCCAGCTCTAAGGACGGAGGCTCTGGGGCCAACGTCCTGACTTTC | CASSKDGGSGANVLTF
TRBJ2-3 | TRBV6-5 | - | TRBD1 | TGTGCCAGCAGTCAGGGACAGACTAGCACAGATACGCAGTATTTT | CASSQGQTSTDTQYF
TRBJ2-7 | TRBV7-9 | - | TRBD1 | TGTGCCAGCAGCTTGCAGGGGGCTACTACCCTCGAGCAGTACTTC | CASSLQGATTLEQYF
TRBJ2-6 | TRBV7-6 | once | - | TGTGCCAGCAGCCGACAGAGTCTTTCTGGGGCCAACGTCCTGACTTTC | CASSRQSLSGANVLTF
TRBJ2-5 | TRBV5-4 | - | TRBD1 | TGTGCCAGCAGCTTGGATGACAGGGCGCCGGGTCAAGAGACCCAGTACTTC | CASSLDDRAPGQETQYF
TRBJ2-1 | TRBV4-2 | - | - | TGTGCCAGCAGCCAAGAAATTAGCCTCACTTACAATGAGCAGTTCTTC | CASSQEISLTYNEQFF
TRBJ1-4 | TRBV4-1 | - | - | TGCGCCAGCAGCCAAGCCATGTCCGAAAAACTGTTTTTT | CASSQAMSEKLFF
TRBJ1-1 | TRBV5-1 | - | - | TGCGCCAGCAGCTTGCAGGAGAACACTGAAGCTTTCTTT | CASSLQENTEAFF
TRBJ1-2 | TRBV5-1 | - | - | TGCGCCAGCAGTTCAACTGGGACTCTCGCTAACTATGGCTACACCTTC | CASSSTGTLANYGYTF
TRBJ1-1 | TRBV11-2 | - | TRBD1 | TGTGCCAGCAGCTTGGCCAGGGGGCAGTTGATGAACACTGAAGCTTTCTTT | CASSLARGQLMNTEAFF
TRBJ2-3 | TRBV2 | - | TRBD2 | TGTGCCAGCAACCCTCGAGCGGGAGGGCCAGATACGCAGTATTTT | CASNPRAGGPDTQYF
TRBJ1-4 | TRBV9 | - | TRBD1 | TGTGCCAGCAGCCCAGGGACAGCCACTAATGAAAAACTGTTTTTT | CASSPGTATNEKLFF
TRBJ2-7 | TRBV28 | - | - | TGTGCCAGCAGTTTACCAAAAGGGAGAACCACCTACGAGCAGTACTTC | CASSLPKGRTTYEQYF
TRBJ2-5 | TRBV7-8 | once | - | TGTGCCAGCAGCCACCCGGGATCGCAAGAGACCCAGTACTTC | CASSHPGSQETQYF
TRBJ1-1 | TRBV13 | - | - | TGTGCCAGCAGAAACAGGGAGATGAACACTGAAGCTTTCTTT | CASRNREMNTEAFF
TRBJ1-4 | TRBV11-2 | - | - | TGTGCCAGCAGCCACAGGTTCGATAATGAAAAACTGTTTTTT | CASSHRFDNEKLFF
TRBJ2-3 | TRBV5-1 | - | TRBD2 | TGCGCCAGCAGCTCGCGCGGACTAGCGGGGTTCACAGATACGCAGTATTTT | CASSSRGLAGFTDTQYF
TRBJ2-1 | TRBV7-2 | - | - | TGTGCCAGCAGTCGCCCACAGGGTTACTACAATGAGCAGTTCTTC | CASSRPQGYYNEQFF
TRBJ2-1 | TRBV11-2 | - | TRBD2 | TGTGCCAGCAGCTTAAGCGGGGGATACAATGAGCAGTTCTTC | CASSLSGGYNEQFF
TRBJ2-2 | TRBV11-2 | - | TRBD2 | TGTGCCAGCAGCTTATCCGCGGGGGGAGGCACCGGGGAGCTGTTTTTT | CASSLSAGGGTGELFF
TRBJ2-5 | TRBV5-4 | once | TRBD2 | TGTGCCAGCAGCTTGGCCGGGACTAGCAGCCGCCAAGAGACCCAGTACTTC | CASSLAGTSSRQETQYF
TRBJ2-3 | TRBV4-1 | - | - | TGCGCCAGCAGGTCTGGTTCAGTTAATCCAGATACGCAGTATTTT | CASRSGSVNPDTQYF
TRBJ2-7 | TRBV1 | - | - | TGCACCAGCAGCCCTTCTGCAGTCGACAGCAACTACGAGCAGTACTTC | CTSSPSAVDSNYEQYF
TRBJ1-2 | TRBV6-1 | - | TRBD1 | TGTGCCAGCACGTCGACAGGGAAAAGCTATGGCTACACCTTC | CASTSTGKSYGYTF
TRBJ2-2 | TRBV5-4 | - | TRBD2 | TGTGCCAGCAGCTTGACGGGAGGGAAAACCGGGGAGCTGTTTTTT | CASSLTGGKTGELFF
TRBJ1-1 | TRBV7-8 | - | - | TGTGCCAGCAGCTCAACAGTGGGTAACGTTGAAGCTTTCTTT | CASSSTVGNVEAFF
TRBJ1-2 | TRBV30 | - | - | TGTGCCTGGACCGTAGGGGGTGGCAACTATGGCTACACCTTC | CAWTVGGGNYGYTF
TRBJ2-2 | TRBV7-6 | - | - | TGTGCCAGCAGCTTAGTTTGGTCGGGGGCGAACACCGGGGAGCTGTTTTTT | CASSLVWSGANTGELFF
TRBJ1-4 | TRBV7-9 | - | - | TGTGCCAGCAGCTTAGCTCTCCGGCAGCAGGGCGCTAATGAAAAACTGTTTTTT | CASSLALRQQGANEKLFF
TRBJ2-6 | TRBV19 | - | - | TGTGCCAGTAGTATAGGGGTGGGAGCGGCTGGGGCCAACGTCCTGACTTTC | CASSIGVGAAGANVLTF
TRBJ2-5 | TRBV6-5 | - | TRBD1 | TGTGCCAGCAGTTATGGACAGGGACAAGAGACCCAGTACTTC | CASSYGQGQETQYF
TRBJ2-5 | TRBV4-1 | - | TRBD2 | TGCGCCAGCACCTCACTAGCGGGAGGGCTTGAGACCCAGTACTTC | CASTSLAGGLETQYF
TRBJ2-1 | TRBV9 | - | - | TGTGCCAGCAGCGCCAATTATTTACTGAGGTCCTACAATGAGCAGTTCTTC | CASSANYLLRSYNEQFF
TRBJ1-6 | TRBV6-5 | - | - | TGTGCCAGCAGTTACGGGCAGGCTTCACCCCTCCACTTT | CASSYGQASPLHF
TRBJ2-5 | TRBV27 | - | TRBD1 | TGTGCCAGCAGCTCTAATTTAGTAAGGACAGGCAGGGAGACCCAGTACTTC | CASSSNLVRTGRETQYF
TRBJ2-5 | TRBV6-1 | - | TRBD1 | TGTGCCAGCAGTGAAGCGGGGACAGGGTGGGCCCAGTACTTC | CASSEAGTGWAQYF
TRBJ1-5 | TRBV5-5 | - | - | TGTGCCAGCAGCCCAGACACAAATAAGGGGAAGAAAAATCAGCCCCAGCATTTT | CASSPDTNKGKKNQPQHF
TRBJ1-4 | TRBV6-6 | - | TRBD1 | TGTGCCAGCAGCAACCTTAACAGGGGAAAAAATGAAAAACTGTTTTTT | CASSNLNRGKNEKLFF
TRBJ1-5 | TRBV6-1 | - | - | TGTGCCAGCAAGCCAGGCCGGGGAAGTCAGCCCCAGCATTTT | CASKPGRGSQPQHF
TRBJ1-1 | TRBV6-5 | - | TRBD1 | TGTGCCAGCAGTGGGGACAGCATGAACACTGAAGCTTTCTTT | CASSGDSMNTEAFF
TRBJ1-5 | TRBV9 | - | - | TGTGCCAGCAGCGTAGGGGGGGGTCAGCCCCAGCATTTT | CASSVGGGQPQHF
TRBJ2-7 | TRBV19 | - | TRBD2 | TGTGCCAGTAGTAGAGAACTAGCGGGGGGCTTCTCCTACGAGCAGTACTTC | CASSRELAGGFSYEQYF
TRBJ2-3 | TRBV15 | - | - | TGTGCCACCAGCAGAACGGCGGAGACAGATACGCAGTATTTT | CATSRTAETDTQYF
TRBJ2-7 | TRBV6-5 | - | TRBD1 | TGTGCCAGCAGTCATACAGGGGGTACCTACGAGCAGTACTTC | CASSHTGGTYEQYF